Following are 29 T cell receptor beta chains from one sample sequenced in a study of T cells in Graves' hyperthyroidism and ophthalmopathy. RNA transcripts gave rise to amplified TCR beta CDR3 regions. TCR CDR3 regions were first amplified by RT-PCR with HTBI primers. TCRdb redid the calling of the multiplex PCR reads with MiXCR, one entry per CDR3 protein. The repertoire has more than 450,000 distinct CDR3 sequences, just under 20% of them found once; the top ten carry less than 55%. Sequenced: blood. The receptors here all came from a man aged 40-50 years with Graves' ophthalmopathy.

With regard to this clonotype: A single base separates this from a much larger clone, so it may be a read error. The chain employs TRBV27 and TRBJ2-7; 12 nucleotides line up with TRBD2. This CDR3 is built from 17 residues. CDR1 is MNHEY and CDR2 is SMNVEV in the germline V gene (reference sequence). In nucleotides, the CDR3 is TGTGTCAGCAGTCCGCGGACTAGCGGGATAACTATATACGAGCAGTACTTC. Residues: CVSSPRTSGITIYEQYF.

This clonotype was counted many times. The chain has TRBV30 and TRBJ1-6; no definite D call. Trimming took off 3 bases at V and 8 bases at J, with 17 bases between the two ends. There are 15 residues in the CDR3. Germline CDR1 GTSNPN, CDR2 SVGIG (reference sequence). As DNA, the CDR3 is TGTGCCTGGAGGTCATGGCAGACTCGGGATTCACCCCTCCACTTT. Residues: CAWRSWQTRDSPLHF.

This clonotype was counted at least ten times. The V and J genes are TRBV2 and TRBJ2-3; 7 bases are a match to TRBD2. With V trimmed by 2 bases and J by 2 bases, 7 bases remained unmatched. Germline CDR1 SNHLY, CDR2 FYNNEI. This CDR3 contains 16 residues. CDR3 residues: CASSERASGLTDTQYF. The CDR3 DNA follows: TGTGCCAGCAGTGAACGTGCTAGCGGTCTCACAGATACGCAGTATTTT.

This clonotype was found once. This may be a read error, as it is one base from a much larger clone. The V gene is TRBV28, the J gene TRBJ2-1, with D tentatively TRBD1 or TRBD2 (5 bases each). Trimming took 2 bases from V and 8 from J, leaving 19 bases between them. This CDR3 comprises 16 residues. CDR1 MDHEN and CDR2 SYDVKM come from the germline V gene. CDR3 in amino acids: CASSLPDEGINDEQFF. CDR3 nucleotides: TGTGCCAGCAGTTTACCGGACGAGGGGATAAACGATGAGCAGTTCTTC.

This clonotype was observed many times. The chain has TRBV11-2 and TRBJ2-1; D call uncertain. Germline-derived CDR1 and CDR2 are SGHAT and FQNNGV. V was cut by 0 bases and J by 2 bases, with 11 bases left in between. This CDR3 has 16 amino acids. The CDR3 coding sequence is TGTGCCAGCAGCTTAGAGGCTGTAACCCCCTACAATGAGCAGTTCTTC. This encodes CASSLEAVTPYNEQFF. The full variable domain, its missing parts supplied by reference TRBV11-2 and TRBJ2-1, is EAGVAQSPRYKIIEKRQSVAFWCNPISGHATLYWYQQILGQGPKLLIQFQNNGVVDDSQLPKDRFSAERLKGVDSTLKIQPAKLEDSAVYLCASSLEAVTPYNEQFFGPGTRLTVL.

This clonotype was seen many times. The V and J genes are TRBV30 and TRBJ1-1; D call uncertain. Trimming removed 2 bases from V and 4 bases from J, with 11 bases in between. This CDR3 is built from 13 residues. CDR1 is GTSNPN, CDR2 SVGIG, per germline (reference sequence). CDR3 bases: TGTGCCTGGAGTATAGGCCGGATCACTGAAGCTTTCTTT. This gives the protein CAWSIGRITEAFF.

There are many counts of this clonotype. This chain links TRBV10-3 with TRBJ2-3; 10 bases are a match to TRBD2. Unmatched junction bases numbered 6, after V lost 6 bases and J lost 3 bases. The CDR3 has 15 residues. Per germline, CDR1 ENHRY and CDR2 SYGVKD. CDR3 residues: CAISLTSGSTDTQYF. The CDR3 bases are TGTGCCATCAGCCTGACTAGCGGGTCGACAGATACGCAGTATTTT.

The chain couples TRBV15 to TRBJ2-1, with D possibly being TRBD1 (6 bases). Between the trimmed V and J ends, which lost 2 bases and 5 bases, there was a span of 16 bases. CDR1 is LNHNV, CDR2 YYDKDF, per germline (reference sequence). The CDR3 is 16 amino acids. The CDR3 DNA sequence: TGTGCCACCAGCAGACTTGCCGGGACATACGACAATGAGCAGTTCTTC. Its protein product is CATSRLAGTYDNEQFF.

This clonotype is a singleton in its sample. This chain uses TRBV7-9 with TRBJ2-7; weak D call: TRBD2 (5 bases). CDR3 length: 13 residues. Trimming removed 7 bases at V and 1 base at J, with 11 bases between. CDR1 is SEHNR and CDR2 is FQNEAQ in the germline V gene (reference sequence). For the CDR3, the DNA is TGTGCCAGCATCCCCTCGGGGTCCTACGAGCAGTACTTC. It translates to CASIPSGSYEQYF. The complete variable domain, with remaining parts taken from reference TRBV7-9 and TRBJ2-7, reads DTGVSQNPRHKITKRGQNVTFRCDPISEHNRLYWYRQTLGQGPEFLTYFQNEAQLEKSRLLSDRFSAERPKGSFSTLEIQRTEQGDSAMYLCASIPSGSYEQYFGPGTRLTVT.

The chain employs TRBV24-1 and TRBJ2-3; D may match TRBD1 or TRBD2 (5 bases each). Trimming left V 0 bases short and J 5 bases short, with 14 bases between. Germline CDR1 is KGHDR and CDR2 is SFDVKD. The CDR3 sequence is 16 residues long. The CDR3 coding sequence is TGTGCCACCAGTGATTTGTCTTTTGGGGGAAGAGATACGCAGTATTTT. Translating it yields CATSDLSFGGRDTQYF.

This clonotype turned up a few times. This CDR3 reads CSARPQKSEQYF. The CDR3 nucleotides are TGCAGTGCCAGGCCACAGAAAAGCGAGCAGTACTTC. The chain is built from TRBV20-1 and TRBJ2-7; no clear D gene. V shed 6 bases and J shed 6 bases, with 15 bases lying between them. CDR1 and CDR2 from the germline V gene are DFQATT and SNEGSKA (reference sequence). This CDR3 has 12 amino acids.

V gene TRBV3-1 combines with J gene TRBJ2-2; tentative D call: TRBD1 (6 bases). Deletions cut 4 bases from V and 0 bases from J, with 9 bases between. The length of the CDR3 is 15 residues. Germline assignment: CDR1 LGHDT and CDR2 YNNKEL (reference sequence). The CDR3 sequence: CASSRGQPNTGELFF. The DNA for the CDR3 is TGTGCCAGCAGCCGGGGACAACCGAACACCGGGGAGCTGTTTTTT.

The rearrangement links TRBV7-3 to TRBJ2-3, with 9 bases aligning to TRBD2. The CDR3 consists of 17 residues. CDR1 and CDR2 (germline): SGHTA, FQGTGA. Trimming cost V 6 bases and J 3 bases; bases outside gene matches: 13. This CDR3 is CASSHTVRREGTDTQYF. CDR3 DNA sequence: TGTGCCAGCAGTCACACTGTTCGGCGGGAGGGGACAGATACGCAGTATTTT.

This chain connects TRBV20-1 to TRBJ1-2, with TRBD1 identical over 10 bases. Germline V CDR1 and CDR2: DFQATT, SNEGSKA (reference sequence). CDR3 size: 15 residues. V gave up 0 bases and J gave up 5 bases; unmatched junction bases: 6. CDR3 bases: TGCAGTGCTAGAGACCGGACAGGGGGTAAATATGGCTACACCTTC. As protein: CSARDRTGGKYGYTF.

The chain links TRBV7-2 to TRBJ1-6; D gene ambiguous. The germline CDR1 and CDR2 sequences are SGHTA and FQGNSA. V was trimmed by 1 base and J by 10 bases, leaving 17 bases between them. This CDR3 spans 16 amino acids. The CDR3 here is CASSLDQHLVGSPLHF. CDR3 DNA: TGTGCCAGCAGCTTAGATCAGCATCTAGTGGGGTCACCCCTCCACTTT.

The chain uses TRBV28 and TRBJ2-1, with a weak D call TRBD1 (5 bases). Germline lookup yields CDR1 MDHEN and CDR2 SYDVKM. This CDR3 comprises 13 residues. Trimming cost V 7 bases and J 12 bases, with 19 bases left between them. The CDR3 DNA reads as TGTGCCAGCACTATACCCGAGAGGACATCGCAGTTCTTC. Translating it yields CASTIPERTSQFF.

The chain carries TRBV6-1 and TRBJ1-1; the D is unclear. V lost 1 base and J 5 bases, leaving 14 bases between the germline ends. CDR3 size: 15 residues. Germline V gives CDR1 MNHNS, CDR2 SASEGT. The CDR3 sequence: CASSEVRETGTEAFF. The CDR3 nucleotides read TGTGCCAGCAGTGAAGTCCGGGAAACGGGTACTGAAGCTTTCTTT.

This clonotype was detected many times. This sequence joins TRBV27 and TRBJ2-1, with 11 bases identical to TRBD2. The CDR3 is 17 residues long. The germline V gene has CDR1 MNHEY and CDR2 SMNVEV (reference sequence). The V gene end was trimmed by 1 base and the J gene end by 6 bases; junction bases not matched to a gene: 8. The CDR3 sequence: CASSLYSGRAGSNEQFF. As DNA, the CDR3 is TGTGCCAGCAGTTTATATAGCGGGAGGGCCGGGAGCAATGAGCAGTTCTTC.

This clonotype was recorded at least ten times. As DNA, the CDR3 is TGTGCCAGCAGCTTAAACGAACTAGCCTACGAGCAGTACTTC. Its protein is CASSLNELAYEQYF. The chain couples TRBV11-2 to TRBJ2-7; D might be TRBD2 (5 bases). The CDR3 spans 14 residues. V lost 2 bases and J lost 2, with 10 bases in between. Germline CDR1 reads SGHAT; CDR2 reads FQNNGV.

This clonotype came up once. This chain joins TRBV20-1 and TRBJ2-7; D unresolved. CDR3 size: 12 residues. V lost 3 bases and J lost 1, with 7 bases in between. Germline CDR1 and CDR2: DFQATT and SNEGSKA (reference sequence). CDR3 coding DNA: TGCAGTGCTAGGACCGCATCCTACGAGCAGTACTTC. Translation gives CSARTASYEQYF.

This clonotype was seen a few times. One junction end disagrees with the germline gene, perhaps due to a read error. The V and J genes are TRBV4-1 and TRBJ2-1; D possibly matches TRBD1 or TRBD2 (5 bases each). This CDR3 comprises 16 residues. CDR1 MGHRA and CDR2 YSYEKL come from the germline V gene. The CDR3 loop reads CASGQVVGDSYNEQFF. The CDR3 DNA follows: TGCGCCAGCGGCCAAGTTGTGGGGGACTCCTACAATGAGCAGTTCTTC.

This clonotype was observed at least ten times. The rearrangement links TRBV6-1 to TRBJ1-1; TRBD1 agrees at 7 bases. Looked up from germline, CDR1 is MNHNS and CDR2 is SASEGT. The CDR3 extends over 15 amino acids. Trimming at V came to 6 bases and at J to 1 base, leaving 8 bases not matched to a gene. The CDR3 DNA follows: TGTGCCAGCAGCCGGGACAGTTCGTGGAACACTGAAGCTTTCTTT. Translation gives CASSRDSSWNTEAFF.

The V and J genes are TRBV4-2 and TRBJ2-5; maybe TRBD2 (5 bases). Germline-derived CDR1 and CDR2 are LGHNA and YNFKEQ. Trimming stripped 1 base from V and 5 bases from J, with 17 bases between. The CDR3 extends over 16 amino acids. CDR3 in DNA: TGTGCCAGCAGCCAAGTAGAGGGAGCTGGAGCGGAGACCCAGTACTTC. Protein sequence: CASSQVEGAGAETQYF.

The CDR3 here is CASSQELELEAFF. The CDR3 nucleotides are TGCGCCAGCAGCCAAGAGTTGGAGCTTGAAGCTTTCTTT. The chain is built from TRBV5-1 and TRBJ1-1; the D is unclear. V was clipped by 4 bases and J by 7 bases, with 14 bases between them. The CDR3 is made up of 13 amino acids. Germline values: CDR1 SGHRS, CDR2 YFSETQ.

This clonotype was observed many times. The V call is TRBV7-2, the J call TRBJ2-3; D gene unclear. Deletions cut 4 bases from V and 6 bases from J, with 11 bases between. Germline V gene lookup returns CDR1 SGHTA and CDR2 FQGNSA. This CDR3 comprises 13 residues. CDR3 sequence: CASSSLLWDTQYF. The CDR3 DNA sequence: TGTGCCAGCAGCTCATTACTCTGGGATACGCAGTATTTT.

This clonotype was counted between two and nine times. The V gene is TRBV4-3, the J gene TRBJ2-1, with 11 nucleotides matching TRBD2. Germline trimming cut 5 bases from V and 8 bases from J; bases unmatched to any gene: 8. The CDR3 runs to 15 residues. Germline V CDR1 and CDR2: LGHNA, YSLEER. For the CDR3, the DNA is TGCGCCAGCAGCACCCAACTAGCGGGAGCGTATGAGCAGTTCTTC. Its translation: CASSTQLAGAYEQFF.

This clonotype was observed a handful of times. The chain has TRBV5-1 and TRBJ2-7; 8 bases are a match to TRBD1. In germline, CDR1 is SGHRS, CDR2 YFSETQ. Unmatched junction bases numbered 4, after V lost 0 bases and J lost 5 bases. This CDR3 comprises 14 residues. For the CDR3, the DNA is TGCGCCAGCAGCTTGGAACAGGGGGGCCACGAGCAGTACTTC. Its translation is CASSLEQGGHEQYF.

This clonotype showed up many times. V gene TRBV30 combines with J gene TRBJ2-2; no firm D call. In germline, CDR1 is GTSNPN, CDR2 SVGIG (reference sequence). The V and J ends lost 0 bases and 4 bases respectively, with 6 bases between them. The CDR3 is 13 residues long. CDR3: CAWSVGVTGELFF. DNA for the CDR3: TGTGCCTGGAGTGTAGGAGTCACCGGGGAGCTGTTTTTT.

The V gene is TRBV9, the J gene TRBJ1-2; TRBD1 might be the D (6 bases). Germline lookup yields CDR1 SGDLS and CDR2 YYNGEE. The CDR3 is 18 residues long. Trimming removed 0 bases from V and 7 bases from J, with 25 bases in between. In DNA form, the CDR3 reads TGTGCCAGCAGCGTAGATGCGCGGTTCGGGGGGCTCTCCGTTGGCTACACCTTC. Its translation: CASSVDARFGGLSVGYTF.